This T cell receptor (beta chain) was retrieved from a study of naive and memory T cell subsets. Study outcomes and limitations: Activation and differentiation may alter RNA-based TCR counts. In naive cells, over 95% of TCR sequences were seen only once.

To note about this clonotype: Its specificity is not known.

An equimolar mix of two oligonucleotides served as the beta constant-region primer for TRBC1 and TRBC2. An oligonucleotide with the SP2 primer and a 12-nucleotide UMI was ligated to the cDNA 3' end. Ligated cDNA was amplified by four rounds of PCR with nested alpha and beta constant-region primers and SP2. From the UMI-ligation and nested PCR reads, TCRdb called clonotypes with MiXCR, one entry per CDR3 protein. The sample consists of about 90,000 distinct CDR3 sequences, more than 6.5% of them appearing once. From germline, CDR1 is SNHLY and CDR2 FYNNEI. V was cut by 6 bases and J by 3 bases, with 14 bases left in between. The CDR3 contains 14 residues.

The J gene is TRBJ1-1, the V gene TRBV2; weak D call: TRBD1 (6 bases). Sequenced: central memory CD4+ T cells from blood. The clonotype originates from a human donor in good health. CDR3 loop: CASRLTGLYTEAFF. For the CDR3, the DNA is TGTGCCAGCAGGTTAACAGGGCTCTACACTGAAGCTTTCTTT.